This entry lists 6 T cell receptor beta chains sequenced from one sample in a study of T cells after yellow fever vaccination. TCRdb itself ran the 5' RACE reads through MiXCR, one entry per CDR3 protein. The sample yields about 550,000 distinct CDR3 sequences, under 25% seen once. The sequenced sample was PBMCs, obtained 15 days after the yellow fever booster vaccination. The origin of the receptors is a man younger than 45 who received the YFV17D yellow fever vaccine.

The chain uses TRBV7-2 and TRBJ2-7; 10 nucleotides agree with TRBD2. CDR1 is SGHTA and CDR2 is FQGNSA in the germline V gene. Trimming cost V 5 bases and J 3 bases; bases outside gene matches: 7. The CDR3 covers 15 residues. This CDR3 is CASSTGAGGYYEQYF. Here the CDR3 DNA reads TGTGCCAGCAGCACAGGAGCGGGAGGGTACTACGAGCAGTACTTC.

V and J are TRBV24-1 and TRBJ2-2; no definite D call. The germline V gene encodes CDR1 KGHDR and CDR2 SFDVKD. This CDR3 has 13 residues. Between the trimmed V and J ends, which lost 3 bases and 5 bases, there was a span of 6 bases. DNA of the CDR3: TGTGCCACCAGTGATCACATAACCGGGGAGCTGTTTTTT. It codes for CATSDHITGELFF.

The chain has TRBV29-1 and TRBJ2-1; D tentatively fits TRBD1 or TRBD2 (5 bases each). The ends were cut back, 7 bases at V and 1 base at J, with 17 bases in the middle. Germline V gene data show CDR1 as SQVTM and CDR2 as ANQGSEA. The CDR3 is 15 amino acids. The CDR3 DNA reads as TGCAGCGCCCTCGGGGCATCCTATTCCTACAATGAGCAGTTCTTC. Its translation is CSALGASYSYNEQFF.

The table lists this clonotype with a few counts. The genes are TRBV3-1 and TRBJ2-7, with 9 bases aligning to TRBD1. The length of the CDR3 is 14 residues. With V trimmed by 3 bases and J by 6 bases, 6 bases remained unmatched. Germline V gene sequence: CDR1 LGHDT, CDR2 YNNKEL (reference sequence). The CDR3 is CASSQPGQGGEQYF. DNA of the CDR3: TGTGCCAGCAGCCAGCCGGGACAGGGTGGCGAGCAGTACTTC.

The chain recombines TRBV12-3 or TRBV12-4 with TRBJ1-2; D is ambiguous. The CDR3 loop spans 12 amino acids. The V gene lost 2 bases and the J gene lost 8 bases, with 9 bases spanning the gap. In DNA, the CDR3 is TGTGCCAGCAGTTTAAACGCTTACGGCTACACCTTC. Amino acid sequence: CASSLNAYGYTF.

This chain uses TRBV20-1 with TRBJ2-1; TRBD2 is a possible D gene (6 bases). Germline V gives CDR1 DFQATT, CDR2 SNEGSKA (reference sequence). Trimming removed 5 bases at V and 7 bases at J, with 18 bases between. The CDR3 is 14 amino acids. The DNA of the CDR3 is TGCAGTGCTCACCAGGGAGGAGCTACAAATGAGCAGTTCTTC. Translating it yields CSAHQGGATNEQFF.